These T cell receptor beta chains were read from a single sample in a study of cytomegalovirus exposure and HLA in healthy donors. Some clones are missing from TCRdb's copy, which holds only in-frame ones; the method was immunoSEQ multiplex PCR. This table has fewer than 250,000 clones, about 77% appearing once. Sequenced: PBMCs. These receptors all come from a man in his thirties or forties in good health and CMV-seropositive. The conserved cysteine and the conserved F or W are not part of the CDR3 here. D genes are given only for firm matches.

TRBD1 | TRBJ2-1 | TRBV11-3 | ASSTRQGKDHEQF
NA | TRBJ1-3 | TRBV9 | ASSVEGTGNTIY
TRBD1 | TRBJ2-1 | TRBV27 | ASSQGQGRTNEQF
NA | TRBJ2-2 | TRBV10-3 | AIRPDSSNTGELF
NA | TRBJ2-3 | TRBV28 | ASSYRVPSTDTQY
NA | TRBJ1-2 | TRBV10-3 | AISPTVSNYGYT
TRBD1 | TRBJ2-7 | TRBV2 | ASIGDGDSLPSYEQY
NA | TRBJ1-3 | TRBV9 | ASSAFGGGDSGNTIY
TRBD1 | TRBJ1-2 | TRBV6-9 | ASRWDRVRYGYT
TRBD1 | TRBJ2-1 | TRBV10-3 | AISGLAGGKDEQF
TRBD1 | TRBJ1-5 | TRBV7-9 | ASSSGQGLYSNQPQH
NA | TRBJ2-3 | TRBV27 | ASSLGATDTQY
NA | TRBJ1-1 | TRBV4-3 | ASSQDYDRGENTEAF
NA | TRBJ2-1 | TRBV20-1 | SARADNEQF